This T cell receptor (beta chain) appears in the sequencing data of a study of cytomegalovirus exposure and HLA in healthy donors. The primer mix had 60 Vbeta and 13 Jbeta primers. The assay was immunoSEQ multiplex PCR, and TCRdb's table has in-frame clones only and misses some. Among roughly 100,000 clones, about 85% were seen once, and the ten largest hold more than 3%. The sample taken for sequencing was PBMCs. The origin of this receptor is a female donor in good health and CMV-seropositive.

CDR3 amino acids: CASSFWVQGGYSNQPQHF. CDR3 DNA sequence: TGTGCCAGCAGTTTTTGGGTTCAGGGAGGGTATAGCAATCAGCCCCAGCATTTT. The J gene is TRBJ1-5, the V gene TRBV28, with D perhaps TRBD1 (5 bases). CDR3 size: 18 residues. Germline V gives CDR1 MDHEN, CDR2 SYDVKM. V lost 3 bases and J 0 bases, leaving 18 bases between the germline ends.